These T cell receptor beta chains were read from a single sample in a study of shared clonotypes between healthy human individuals. Sequencing was performed with immunoSEQ multiplex PCR; in TCRdb, only in-frame clones are kept and a portion is missing. The sample contains millions of clones, approximately 94% of which appear only once. The material sequenced was naive CD4+ T cells sorted from blood. The receptors were sampled from a man between 18 and 29 years old in good health. Both conserved end residues are part of each CDR3. The D gene is left open where the match is weak. Clone size appears in some rows only: once, few, many, or a class for an expanded clone.

TRBV12-1	TRBJ2-1	NA	NA	TGTGCCAGCAGCTTTGCGTCTAGCGGGGGACTCTCCTACAATGAGCAGTTCTTC	CASSFASSGGLSYNEQFF
TRBV28	TRBJ1-4	NA	NA	TGTGCCAGCAGCTCCGGGAATGAGAGGGAAAAACTGTTTTTT	CASSSGNEREKLFF
TRBV7-9	TRBJ1-5	NA	NA	TGTGCCAGCAGCTTAGAAGGACAGTCTTACAATCAGCCCCAGCATTTT	CASSLEGQSYNQPQHF
TRBV18	TRBJ2-7	NA	NA	TGTGCCAGCTCACCACCGGGTAAGGCTTGGGGGGAGCAGTACTTC	CASSPPGKAWGEQYF
TRBV6-5	TRBJ2-7	few	NA	TGTGCCAGCAGTTCCCACTGGACGGGTGGAACCTACGAGCAGTACTTC	CASSSHWTGGTYEQYF
TRBV7-8	TRBJ1-2	NA	NA	TGTGCCAGCAGCGACGTCACGGGATCTAGCTACTATGGCTACACCTTC	CASSDVTGSSYYGYTF
TRBV28	TRBJ1-6	NA	NA	TGTGCCAGCAGCAGGGGCCCGAGCTCCTATAATTCACCCCTCCACTTT	CASSRGPSSYNSPLHF
TRBV28	TRBJ2-2	NA	TRBD1	TGTGCCAGCAGGACAGGGGGCGCAGGGACCGGGGAGCTGTTTTTT	CASRTGGAGTGELFF
TRBV27	TRBJ1-4	NA	NA	TGTGCCAGCAGCTTTTACGCAACTAATGAAAAACTGTTTTTT	CASSFYATNEKLFF
TRBV5-1	TRBJ2-3	NA	TRBD2	TGCGCCAGTAGGCTAGCGGCCTCCGAAGCGGCAGATACGCAGTATTTT	CASRLAASEAADTQYF
TRBV7-9	TRBJ2-7	NA	NA	TGTGCCAGCAGCTTGACAGCCGCCTACGAGCAGTACTTC	CASSLTAAYEQYF
TRBV9	TRBJ1-2	NA	TRBD1	TGTGCCAGCAGCGTAGGACAGGGAACATATGGCTACACCTTC	CASSVGQGTYGYTF
TRBV11-2	TRBJ1-6	NA	NA	TGTGCCAGCAGCTTGGGGCATAGCTATAATTCACCCCTCCACTTT	CASSLGHSYNSPLHF
TRBV28	TRBJ1-3	once	NA	TGTGCCAGCAGGGCACAGGACGTCTCTGGAAACACCATATATTTT	CASRAQDVSGNTIYF
TRBV27	TRBJ2-2	NA	TRBD1	TGTGCCAGCAGTTTTCTTGACAGGGCCACCGGGGAGCTGTTTTTT	CASSFLDRATGELFF
TRBV30	TRBJ2-7	NA	TRBD2	TGTGCCCGGGCTAGCGGGACCAACTCGGAGCAGTACTTC	CARASGTNSEQYF
TRBV5-1	TRBJ1-3	NA	NA	TGCGCCAGTCGAGCTCCCTCTGGAAACACCATATATTTT	CASRAPSGNTIYF
TRBV6-4	TRBJ2-3	NA	TRBD1	TGTGCCAGCAGAGTACAGGGGGCAGGCACAGATACGCAGTATTTT	CASRVQGAGTDTQYF
TRBV30	TRBJ1-5	few	TRBD1	TGTGCCTGGAGCCCTGGGACAGGGCCCGGTGGGGATCAGCCCCAGCATTTT	CAWSPGTGPGGDQPQHF
TRBV15	TRBJ2-1	NA	NA	TGTGCCACCAGTCACGTTTCCGGGGGGCAGAATGAGCAGTTCTTC	CATSHVSGGQNEQFF
TRBV28	TRBJ2-3	NA	NA	TGTGCCGCTCAGTCTAGCACAGATACGCAGTATTTT	CAAQSSTDTQYF
TRBV5-6	TRBJ2-1	NA	NA	TGTGCCAGCAGCTTACCAGTCGCGGGTGAGCAGTTCTTC	CASSLPVAGEQFF
TRBV18	TRBJ2-3	NA	TRBD1	TGTGCCAGCTCACCTCGGACAGGGGGCCATGGCACAGATACGCAGTATTTT	CASSPRTGGHGTDTQYF
TRBV5-1	TRBJ2-5	NA	TRBD2	TGCGCCAGCAGCTTGAGCGGGGAAGAGACCCAGTACTTC	CASSLSGEETQYF
TRBV10-2	TRBJ2-5	NA	NA	TGCGCCAGCAGACCCGGGACACTTCAAGAGACCCAGTACTTC	CASRPGTLQETQYF
TRBV10-1	TRBJ1-1	NA	TRBD1	TGCGCCAGCAGTGACCATTGGGACAGGGGCACTGAAGCTTTCTTT	CASSDHWDRGTEAFF
TRBV28	TRBJ2-7	NA	NA	TGTGCCAGCAGTTTTGAGAGGGCTCCTAACGAGCAGTACTTC	CASSFERAPNEQYF
TRBV25-1	TRBJ1-4	few	NA	TGTGCCAGCAGTGGACCGGCCCATGAAAAACTGTTTTTT	CASSGPAHEKLFF
TRBV7-3	TRBJ2-3	once	TRBD2	TGTGCCAGCAGCTTAAAGGGGACTAGTAGCACAGATACGCAGTATTTT	CASSLKGTSSTDTQYF
TRBV7-6	TRBJ1-1	NA	NA	TGTGCCAGCAGCTTAAAGGGGCGGTTGGACACTGAAGCTTTCTTT	CASSLKGRLDTEAFF
TRBV11-3	TRBJ2-1	once	NA	TGTGCCAGCAGCTTAGATGGGAGCTCCTACAATGAGCAGTTCTTC	CASSLDGSSYNEQFF
TRBV5-5	TRBJ2-7	once	NA	TGTGCCAGCAGCTGGAATATATACGAGCAGTACTTC	CASSWNIYEQYF